These 21 T cell receptor beta chains share one sample of origin, sequenced in a study of shared clonotypes between healthy human individuals. Some clones are missing from TCRdb's copy, which holds only in-frame ones; the method was immunoSEQ multiplex PCR. The top ten hold about 0.32% of the sample, which has roughly 410,000 clones, roughly 96% seen once. Sequencing was done on a sample of memory CD8+ T cells sorted from blood. As for subset: CD45RO+ cells pooled with CCR7-negative TemRA cells. The receptor set was obtained from a man in his thirties or forties in good health.

The chain employs TRBV30 and TRBJ1-2; 7 bases map to TRBD1. This CDR3 is 14 amino acids long. Germline CDR1 reads GTSNPN; CDR2 reads SVGIG (reference sequence). V lost 0 bases, J lost 4 bases, and 5 bases stayed unmatched. In DNA, the CDR3 is TGTGCCTGGAGTGTGGCCCAGGGGGGCTATGGCTACACCTTC. It specifies CAWSVAQGGYGYTF. Variable domain in full (rest from reference TRBV30 and TRBJ1-2): SQTIHQWPATLVQPVGSPLSLECTVEGTSNPNLYWYRQAAGRGLQLLFYSVGIGQISSEVPQNLSASRPQDRQFILSSKKLLLSDSGFYLCAWSVAQGGYGYTFGSGTRLTVV.

V usage is TRBV4-2 and J usage is TRBJ2-7; TRBD2 agrees at 9 bases. This CDR3 region has 16 residues. Germline V gene sequence: CDR1 LGHNA, CDR2 YNFKEQ. V lost 4 bases, J lost 2 bases, and 9 bases stayed unmatched. The CDR3 spells CASSPSDSGSAYEQYF. CDR3 nucleotides: TGTGCCAGCAGCCCCAGTGATAGCGGGAGTGCCTACGAGCAGTACTTC.

In DNA form, the CDR3 reads TGTGCCAGCAGAATACCAGGGGGACTTGAAGCTTTCTTT. It encodes CASRIPGGLEAFF. The chain carries TRBV28 and TRBJ1-1, with 7 bases matching TRBD1. V gave up 6 bases and J gave up 7 bases; unmatched junction bases: 8. Germline V gives CDR1 MDHEN, CDR2 SYDVKM. The CDR3 loop spans 13 amino acids.

This chain links TRBV5-1 with TRBJ1-2, with 7 nucleotides matching TRBD1. There are 15 residues in the CDR3. Germline V CDR1 and CDR2: SGHRS, YFSETQ. J lost 3 bases, V lost 1 base, and 6 bases had no gene match. DNA of the CDR3: TGCGCCAGCAGCTTGCCGGACAGGCCGTACTATGGCTACACCTTC. This sequence encodes CASSLPDRPYYGYTF.

V usage is TRBV25-1 and J usage is TRBJ2-1; 12 bases agree with TRBD1. The CDR3 spans 17 residues. CDR1 MGHDK and CDR2 SYGVNS come from the germline V gene. After removal of 5 bases from V and 6 bases from J, the junction contained 11 bases not matched to a gene. CDR3 residues: CASSRPPGQGALNEQFF. The CDR3 bases are TGTGCCAGCAGTAGACCCCCGGGACAGGGGGCGCTCAATGAGCAGTTCTTC.

The rearrangement joins TRBV28 to TRBJ1-5; D remains unclear. There are 17 residues in the CDR3. CDR1 is MDHEN, CDR2 SYDVKM, per germline. Between the trimmed V and J ends, which lost 2 bases and 1 base, there was a span of 15 bases. The CDR3 region is CASSLRMSLRSNQPQHF. CDR3 DNA: TGTGCCAGCAGTTTAAGGATGAGCTTACGGAGCAATCAGCCCCAGCATTTT. The entire variable domain, with the rest obtained from reference TRBV28 and TRBJ1-5, is as follows: DVKVTQSSRYLVKRTGEKVFLECVQDMDHENMFWYRQDPGLGLRLIYFSYDVKMKEKGDIPEGYSVSREKKERFSLILESASTNQTSMYLCASSLRMSLRSNQPQHFGDGTRLSIL.

The rearrangement uses TRBV11-2 and TRBJ2-7; TRBD2 might be the D (6 bases). Germline V lookup: CDR1 SGHAT, CDR2 FQNNGV. V was clipped by 4 bases and J by 6 bases, with 16 bases between them. The CDR3 extends over 14 amino acids. As DNA, the CDR3 is TGTGCCAGCAGCTCTACACGGGGGTATTCCGAGCAGTACTTC. Translation gives CASSSTRGYSEQYF.

The rearrangement links TRBV5-6 to TRBJ2-2; no firm D call. V lost 0 bases to trimming and J lost 0 bases, with 3 bases between them. The CDR3 spans 14 residues. Germline CDR1 and CDR2: SGHDT and YYEEEE. CDR3 DNA: TGTGCCAGCAGCTTGGGGGCGAACACCGGGGAGCTGTTTTTT. Its protein product is CASSLGANTGELFF.

V and J are TRBV25-1 and TRBJ2-1; tentatively, D is TRBD1 or TRBD2 (5 bases each). The germline V gene has CDR1 MGHDK and CDR2 SYGVNS. The CDR3 sequence is 15 residues long. V lost 1 base to trimming and J lost 7 bases, with 14 bases between them. CDR3: CASSEWGNRFNEQFF. CDR3 sequence (DNA): TGTGCCAGCAGTGAATGGGGGAACCGCTTTAATGAGCAGTTCTTC.

The sample holds one count of this clone. The chain combines TRBV6-5 with TRBJ2-1; D not certain. V was pared by 2 bases and J by 5 bases, with 16 bases between. This CDR3 has 16 amino acids. Germline lookup yields CDR1 MNHEY and CDR2 SVGAGI. The CDR3, as DNA: TGTGCCAGCAGTTACCGATCGGCCCTAATTAACAATGAGCAGTTCTTC. This translates into CASSYRSALINNEQFF.

V is TRBV5-5 and J is TRBJ2-7, with 11 bases aligning to TRBD1. Unmatched junction bases numbered 5, after V lost 1 base and J lost 5 bases. This CDR3 spans 15 amino acids. Germline lookup yields CDR1 SGHKS and CDR2 YYEKEE (reference sequence). The CDR3 sequence: CASSLWRTGGDEQYF. The CDR3 region has the DNA TGTGCCAGCAGCTTGTGGCGGACAGGGGGCGACGAGCAGTACTTC.

This rearrangement joins TRBV7-8 to TRBJ2-1; TRBD2 agrees at 8 bases. Germline CDR1 and CDR2: SGHVS and FQNEAQ. V dropped 1 base and J dropped 0; count of bases not matched to a gene: 11. The CDR3 runs 19 residues. CDR3: CASSLEGLVLFSSYNEQFF. CDR3 DNA sequence: TGTGCCAGCAGCTTAGAGGGACTAGTTCTATTCAGCTCCTACAATGAGCAGTTCTTC.

V and J are TRBV6-5 and TRBJ2-3, with 7 bases that match TRBD1. The V gene's germline CDR1 is MNHEY and CDR2 SVGAGI. The CDR3 runs 13 residues. Germline trimming cut 10 bases from V and 1 base from J; bases unmatched to any gene: 5. In nucleotides, the CDR3 is TGTGCCACAAGACAGGGCCGCACAGATACGCAGTATTTT. It is translated as CATRQGRTDTQYF.

This rearrangement joins TRBV19 to TRBJ1-2; 9 bases line up with TRBD1. V was pared by 6 bases and J by 5 bases, with 13 bases of the junction left unmatched. Looked up from germline, CDR1 is LNHDA and CDR2 is SQIVND (reference sequence). This CDR3 spans 16 amino acids. The CDR3 nucleotides read TGTGCCAGTAGCCCATCAACAGGGGGCCGGTGGTATGGCTACACCTTC. Amino acids: CASSPSTGGRWYGYTF. Variable domain in full (rest from reference TRBV19 and TRBJ1-2): DGGITQSPKYLFRKEGQNVTLSCEQNLNHDAMYWYRQDPGQGLRLIYYSQIVNDFQKGDIAEGYSVSREKKESFPLTVTSAQKNPTAFYLCASSPSTGGRWYGYTFGSGTRLTVV.

The CDR3: CASSQTVNGALPNGYTF. For the CDR3, the DNA is TGCGCCAGCAGCCAAACTGTCAATGGGGCGCTCCCGAATGGCTACACCTTC. This chain links TRBV4-1 with TRBJ1-2; D may be TRBD1 (5 bases). In germline, CDR1 is MGHRA, CDR2 YSYEKL. The CDR3 is 17 amino acids. Trimming took 2 bases from V and 6 from J, leaving 22 bases between them.

In regard to this clone: The same CDR3 is also encoded by other DNA sequences in this sample. J is TRBJ2-1 and V is TRBV28; 9 bases align to TRBD2. V dropped 6 bases and J dropped 8; count of bases not matched to a gene: 2. The CDR3 spans 12 residues. CDR1 is MDHEN and CDR2 is SYDVKM in the germline V gene. The CDR3 reads CASRRLADEQFF. CDR3 nucleotide sequence: TGTGCCAGCAGAAGACTAGCGGATGAGCAGTTCTTC.

This chain links TRBV4-1 with TRBJ2-1; 10 positions agree with TRBD1. Germline V gene sequence: CDR1 MGHRA, CDR2 YSYEKL. Trimming took 3 bases from V and 8 from J; bases not matched to a gene: 13. The CDR3 contains 17 residues. Here the CDR3 reads CASSHDRDRGVLDEQFF. The CDR3 nucleotides read TGCGCCAGCAGCCATGACCGGGACAGGGGTGTTTTAGATGAGCAGTTCTTC.

V usage is TRBV30 and J usage is TRBJ2-1; D remains unclear. The CDR3 is 14 residues long. Germline V gives CDR1 GTSNPN, CDR2 SVGIG (reference sequence). V lost 3 bases and J lost 12, with 21 bases in between. This chain's CDR3 is CAWRTVHAQKMQFF. The CDR3 DNA reads TGTGCCTGGAGAACAGTGCATGCCCAAAAGATGCAGTTCTTC.

The chain couples TRBV19 to TRBJ2-3; D gene ambiguous. Looked up from germline, CDR1 is LNHDA and CDR2 is SQIVND (reference sequence). V lost 6 bases and J 7 bases, leaving 14 bases between the germline ends. This CDR3 region has 13 residues. The CDR3 coding sequence is TGTGCCAGTAGCTCGCACTGGCTGAATACGCAGTATTTT. Translation: CASSSHWLNTQYF.

A remark on this clone: Different DNA sequences within this sample yield the same CDR3. V usage is TRBV20-1 and J usage is TRBJ1-2; D call uncertain. Germline CDR1 reads DFQATT; CDR2 reads SNEGSKA (reference sequence). The V and J ends lost 4 bases and 4 bases respectively, with 4 bases between them. CDR3 length: 10 residues. The CDR3 DNA sequence: TGCAGTGCTACTGGCTATGGCTACACCTTC. The encoded protein is CSATGYGYTF.

The chain uses TRBV6-5 and TRBJ1-2; TRBD1 might be the D (5 bases). Trimming pared 0 bases from V and 4 bases from J, leaving 15 bases between. This CDR3 has 16 residues. The germline gives CDR1 MNHEY, CDR2 SVGAGI. DNA of the CDR3: TGTGCCAGCAGTTACTCGGTCCTGGGGGATTCCTATGGCTACACCTTC. This encodes CASSYSVLGDSYGYTF.